One T cell receptor beta chain is described in this entry. No antigen is known for it. Base qualities are not at hand, and no much larger clone is one base apart. Libraries were built with the immunoSEQ multiplex PCR assay. This is the immuneACCESS table as TCRdb keeps it, with only in-frame sequences that have V and J called. A part of the clones is gone; compared with another copy, unresolved V genes explain less than half, and the rest is unexplained. The sample yields about 72,000 clones; around four fifths were counted once. About 4% of the sample rests with the top ten. CDR1 and CDR2 (GTSNPN, SVGIG) derive from the germline V gene (reference sequence). The CDR3 numbers 16 residues from cysteine through phenylalanine. The read is trimmed to its CDR3 DNA, 48 bases read in frame from base 1. From V the trimming removes 5 bases and from J it removes 2 bases, while the gene matches leave 13 bases of the junction unaccounted for.

The data derive from a study of radiotherapy plus CTLA-4 blockade in lung cancer (dated by TCRdb to 2016 to 2019). For context, the study as a whole: Objective responses were observed in approximately 17% of enrolled patients, and disease control was achieved in around 30%. Study-level results and caveats: Increased serum interferon-beta after radiation, together with early dynamic changes in blood T cell clones, were reported to be the strongest predictors of response. TCR clones derived from tumors expanded in peripheral blood after treatment with radiotherapy and ipilimumab.

Focal radiation therapy combined with CTLA-4 blockade (ipilimumab) was tested in patients with chemo-refractory metastatic non-small-cell lung cancer. The rearrangement combines TRBV30 with TRBJ2-3, with 7 junctional bases fitting TRBD2. The sample in question was peripheral blood, obtained from a patient treated with radiotherapy plus ipilimumab. The sequence came from a human donor with non-small cell lung cancer who had a partial response to radiotherapy plus ipilimumab. For the CDR3, the sequence is CAWSLPLATSTDTQYF. The sequenced DNA: TGTGCCTGGTCCTTACCACTAGCGACCTCCACAGATACGCAGTATTTT.